The 14 T cell receptor beta chains reported below all come from one sample, sequenced in a study of blood T cell repertoires in COVID-19. Assay used: immunoSEQ multiplex PCR; TCRdb lists only in-frame clones, some missing. The sample records some 200,000 clones, 75% to 90% being singletons. The sequenced sample consisted of PBMCs or T cells enriched from blood (not recorded which). The receptors originated from a woman between 25 and 40 years old who had recovered from COVID-19.

CDR3 region: CASSPQTLRGNQPQHF. In DNA form, the CDR3 reads TGTGCCAGCAGTCCCCAGACACTGCGGGGCAATCAGCCCCAGCATTTT. The V gene is TRBV28, the J gene TRBJ1-5; D is ambiguous. The CDR3 runs to 16 residues. V lost 5 bases and J 2 bases, leaving 16 bases between the germline ends. From germline, CDR1 is MDHEN and CDR2 SYDVKM.

The chain employs TRBV19 and TRBJ2-4; 9 bases fit TRBD1. The CDR3 totals 17 residues. V trimming: 9 bases; J trimming: 3 bases; junction bases outside the gene matches: 15. CDR1 is LNHDA and CDR2 is SQIVND in the germline V gene (reference sequence). This CDR3 is CARKDRGDWVGKNIQYF. CDR3 sequence (DNA): TGTGCCAGGAAGGACAGGGGCGACTGGGTTGGCAAAAACATTCAGTACTTC.

The chain carries TRBV4-1 and TRBJ2-1; D unresolved. This CDR3 has 16 residues. The V end was cut by 0 bases, the J end by 0 bases, with 9 bases between. Germline loops: CDR1 MGHRA, CDR2 YSYEKL. CDR3 in DNA: TGCGCCAGCAGCCAAGATCCGCCGGGCTCCTACAATGAGCAGTTCTTC. This encodes CASSQDPPGSYNEQFF.

This clone appeared a few times. The gene calls are TRBV4-2 and TRBJ1-3; no clear D. The CDR3 is 17 amino acids. CDR1 and CDR2 (germline): LGHNA, YNFKEQ. Between the trimmed V and J ends, which lost 4 bases and 2 bases, there was a span of 18 bases. The CDR3 coding sequence is TGTGCCAGCAGCCCCCTCGGGAGTCAGCTGGCTGGAAACACCATATATTTT. Translated, it gives CASSPLGSQLAGNTIYF.

This clone appeared a few times. This chain joins TRBV7-3 and TRBJ1-2, with D possibly matching TRBD1 (5 bases). V lost 0 bases, J lost 4 bases, and 6 bases lay in between. CDR1 and CDR2 from the germline V gene are SGHTA and FQGTGA. The CDR3 consists of 13 residues. As DNA, the CDR3 is TGTGCCAGCAGCTTAACGACAGCCTATGGCTACACCTTC. It yields the protein CASSLTTAYGYTF.

The V and J genes are TRBV27 and TRBJ1-2, with 10 bases that match TRBD1. This CDR3 is 19 amino acids long. Germline CDR1 MNHEY, CDR2 SMNVEV (reference sequence). The V segment lost 2 bases and the J segment 4 bases; nucleotides outside the gene matches: 16. The CDR3 protein is CASSLGNGGQGDMIYGYTF. CDR3 in DNA: TGTGCCAGCAGTTTAGGAAACGGAGGACAGGGGGACATGATCTATGGCTACACCTTC.

The chain carries TRBV6-5 and TRBJ2-7; a weak D match, TRBD2 (5 bases). CDR1 is MNHEY, CDR2 SVGAGI, per germline. V lost 5 bases, J lost 5 bases, and 13 bases lay in between. There are 13 residues in the CDR3. Here the CDR3 reads CASSRTNGDEQYF. Written as DNA, the CDR3 is TGTGCCAGCAGTCGGACCAACGGGGACGAGCAGTACTTC.

This chain links TRBV5-4 with TRBJ2-7; the match to TRBD2 covers 8 bases. Germline V gene lookup returns CDR1 SGHNT and CDR2 YYREEE (reference sequence). Trimming removed 4 bases from V and 4 bases from J; junction bases left unmatched: 10. CDR3 size: 15 residues. The CDR3 loop is CASSPGGLALYEQYF. CDR3 nucleotides: TGTGCCAGCAGCCCTGGAGGACTAGCTCTGTACGAGCAGTACTTC.

The V and J genes are TRBV4-3 and TRBJ2-7; 9 nucleotides align to TRBD2. With 0 bases clipped from V and 9 bases from J, the junction kept 6 bases outside the gene matches. Germline V gene lookup returns CDR1 LGHNA and CDR2 YSLEER. This CDR3 contains 14 residues. The CDR3 DNA follows: TGCGCCAGCAGCCAAGATAGCGGGGGCCGGGGGCAGTACTTC. The encoded protein is CASSQDSGGRGQYF.

This chain connects TRBV7-2 to TRBJ2-5; TRBD2 matches 8 bases. The trim removed 4 bases at V and 0 bases at J, leaving 16 bases unmatched. This CDR3 has 19 residues. CDR1 and CDR2 from the germline V gene are SGHTA and FQGNSA. For the CDR3, the DNA is TGTGCCAGCAGCTCCCCTGCGCAATGGCGGGAGGAGTACCAAGAGACCCAGTACTTC. This sequence encodes CASSSPAQWREEYQETQYF.

This rearrangement joins TRBV6-4 to TRBJ2-1; maybe TRBD2 (6 bases). Trimming stripped 0 bases from V and 3 bases from J, with 12 bases between. The CDR3 consists of 16 residues. Germline loops: CDR1 MRHNA, CDR2 SNTAGT. CDR3 loop: CASSDSGGARYNEQFF. CDR3 sequence (DNA): TGTGCCAGCAGTGACTCGGGGGGAGCCCGCTACAATGAGCAGTTCTTC.

This clone was seen only a few times. The chain uses TRBV28 and TRBJ1-6; D is possibly TRBD1 (6 bases). CDR3 length equals 14 residues. Germline V lookup: CDR1 MDHEN, CDR2 SYDVKM. V lost 7 bases and J 8 bases, leaving 15 bases between the germline ends. The CDR3 bases are TGTGCCAGCACCCGACAGGTTATTCATTCACCCCTCCACTTT. This translates into CASTRQVIHSPLHF.

CDR3 nucleotide sequence: TGTGCCAGCAGCGAACCCGGGACAGGGAGATCCTACGAGCAGTACTTC. The encoded protein is CASSEPGTGRSYEQYF. The V call is TRBV11-2, the J call TRBJ2-7, with 9 bases lining up with TRBD1. This CDR3 is 16 amino acids long. Germline lookup yields CDR1 SGHAT and CDR2 FQNNGV. J lost 1 base, V lost 5 bases, and 9 bases had no gene match.

The chain links TRBV7-2 to TRBJ2-3, with D possibly being TRBD1 (5 bases). Trimming stripped 5 bases from V and 4 bases from J, with 13 bases between. This CDR3 is 14 amino acids long. Germline CDR1 reads SGHTA; CDR2 reads FQGNSA. CDR3 coding DNA: TGTGCCAGCAGCCTACGACAGCCGGCAGATACGCAGTATTTT. This codes for CASSLRQPADTQYF.